This TCR beta chain was identified during a study of early T cells in non-severe SARS-CoV-2 infection. Looking at the study overall: RNA in bulk from unsorted whole blood was sequenced, and chains were unpaired. General study points: In VDJdb matching, anti-spike CD8 responses were favored while private and CD4 specificities went missing.

At least ten counts were recorded for this clonotype. As yet, its antigen is unknown. V was shortened by 3 bases and J by 1 base, with 6 bases between the two germline ends. Germline V gene lookup returns CDR1 KGHSH and CDR2 LQKENI. The CDR3 has 13 residues. The library protocol tagged individual cDNA molecules with unique molecular identifiers. In TCRdb, the 5' RACE reads were re-called with MiXCR into one record per CDR3 protein. The profile shows about 110,000 distinct CDR3 sequences, approximately 12% of them singletons. The chain recombines TRBV18 with TRBJ2-5, with D perhaps being TRBD1 or TRBD2 (5 bases each). The receptor was isolated from an adult who was a healthcare worker with PCR-confirmed SARS-CoV-2 infection or an uninfected control (not recorded which). Sequencing used whole blood. CDR3 in DNA: TGTGCCAGCTCACCCGGGACCCAAGAGACCCAGTACTTC. Its protein is CASSPGTQETQYF.